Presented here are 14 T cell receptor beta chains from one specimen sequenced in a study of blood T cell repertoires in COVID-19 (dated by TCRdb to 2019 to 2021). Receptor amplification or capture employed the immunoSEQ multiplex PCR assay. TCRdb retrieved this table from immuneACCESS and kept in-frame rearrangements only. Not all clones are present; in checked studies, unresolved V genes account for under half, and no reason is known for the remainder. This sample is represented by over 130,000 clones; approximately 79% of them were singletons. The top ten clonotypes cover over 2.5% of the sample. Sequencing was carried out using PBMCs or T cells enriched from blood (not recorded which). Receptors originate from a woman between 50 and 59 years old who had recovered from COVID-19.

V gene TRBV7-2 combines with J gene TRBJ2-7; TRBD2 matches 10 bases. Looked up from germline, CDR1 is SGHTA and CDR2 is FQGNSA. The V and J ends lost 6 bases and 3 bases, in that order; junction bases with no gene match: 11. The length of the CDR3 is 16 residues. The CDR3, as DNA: TGTGCCAGCAGTCTATCGGCTAGCGGGGGTATCTACGAGCAGTACTTC. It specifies CASSLSASGGIYEQYF.

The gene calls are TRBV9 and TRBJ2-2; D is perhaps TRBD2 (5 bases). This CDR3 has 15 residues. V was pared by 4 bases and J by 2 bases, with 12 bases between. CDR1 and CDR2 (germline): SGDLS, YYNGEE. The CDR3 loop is CASSLSRGNTGELFF. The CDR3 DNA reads TGTGCCAGCAGCCTAAGTCGGGGTAACACCGGGGAGCTGTTTTTT.

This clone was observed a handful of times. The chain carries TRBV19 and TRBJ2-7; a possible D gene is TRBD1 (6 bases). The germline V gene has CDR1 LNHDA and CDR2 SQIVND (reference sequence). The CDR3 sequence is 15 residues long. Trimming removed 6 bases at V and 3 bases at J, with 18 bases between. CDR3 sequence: CASRTSSGTNYEQYF. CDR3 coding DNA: TGTGCCAGTAGGACCTCGTCCGGGACAAACTACGAGCAGTACTTC.

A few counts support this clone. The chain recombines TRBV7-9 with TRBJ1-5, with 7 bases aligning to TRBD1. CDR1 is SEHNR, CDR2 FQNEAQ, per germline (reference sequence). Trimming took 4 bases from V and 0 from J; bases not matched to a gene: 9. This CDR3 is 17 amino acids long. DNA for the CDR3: TGTGCCAGCAGCTCCGGGACAGCACTTAATAGCAATCAGCCCCAGCATTTT. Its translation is CASSSGTALNSNQPQHF.

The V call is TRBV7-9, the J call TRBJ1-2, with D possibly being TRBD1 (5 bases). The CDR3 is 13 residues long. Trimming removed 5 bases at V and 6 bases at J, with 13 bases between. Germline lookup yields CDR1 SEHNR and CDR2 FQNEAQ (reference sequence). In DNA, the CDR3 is TGTGCCAGCAGCCCGACAGTCTATGATGGCTACACCTTC. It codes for CASSPTVYDGYTF.

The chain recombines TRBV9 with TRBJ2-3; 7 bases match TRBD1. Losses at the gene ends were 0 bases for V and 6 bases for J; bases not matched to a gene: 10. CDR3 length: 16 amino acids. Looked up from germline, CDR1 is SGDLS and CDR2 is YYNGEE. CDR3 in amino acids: CASSVGLGQTTDTQYF. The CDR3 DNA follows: TGTGCCAGCAGCGTAGGATTGGGACAGACCACGGATACGCAGTATTTT.

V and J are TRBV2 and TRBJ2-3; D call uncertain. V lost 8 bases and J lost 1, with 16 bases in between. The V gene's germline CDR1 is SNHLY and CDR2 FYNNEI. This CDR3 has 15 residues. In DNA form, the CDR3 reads TGTGCCAGCCATTCCATCCTACGCGGCACAGATACGCAGTATTTT. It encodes CASHSILRGTDTQYF.

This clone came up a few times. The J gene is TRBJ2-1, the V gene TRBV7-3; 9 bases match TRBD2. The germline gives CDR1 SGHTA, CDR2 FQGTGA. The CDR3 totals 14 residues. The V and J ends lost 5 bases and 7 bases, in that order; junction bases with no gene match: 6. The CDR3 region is CASSVVSGGNEQFF. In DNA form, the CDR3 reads TGTGCCAGCAGCGTCGTTAGCGGGGGTAATGAGCAGTTCTTC.

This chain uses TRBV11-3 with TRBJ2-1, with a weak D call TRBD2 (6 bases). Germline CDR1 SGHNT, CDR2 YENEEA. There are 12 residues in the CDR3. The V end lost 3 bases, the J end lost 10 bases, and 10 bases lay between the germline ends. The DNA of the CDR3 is TGTGCCAGCAGCTTCCCGGGACTCGAGCAGTTCTTC. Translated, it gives CASSFPGLEQFF.

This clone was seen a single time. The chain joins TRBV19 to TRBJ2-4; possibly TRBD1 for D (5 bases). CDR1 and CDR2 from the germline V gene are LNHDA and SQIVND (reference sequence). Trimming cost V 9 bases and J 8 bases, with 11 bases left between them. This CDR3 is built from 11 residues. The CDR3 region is CASRLQDIQYF. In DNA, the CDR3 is TGTGCCAGCCGTTTACAGGACATTCAGTACTTC.

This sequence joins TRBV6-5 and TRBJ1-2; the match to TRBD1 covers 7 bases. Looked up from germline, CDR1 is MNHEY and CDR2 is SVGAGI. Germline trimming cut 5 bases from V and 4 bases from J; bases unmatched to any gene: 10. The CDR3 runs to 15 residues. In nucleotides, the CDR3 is TGTGCCAGCAGTAGACAGGGTAGAGAGGGCTATGGCTACACCTTC. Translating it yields CASSRQGREGYGYTF.

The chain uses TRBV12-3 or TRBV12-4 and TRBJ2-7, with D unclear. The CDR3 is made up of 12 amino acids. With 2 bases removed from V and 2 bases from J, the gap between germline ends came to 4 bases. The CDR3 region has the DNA TGTGCCAGCAGTTTATCCACCTACGAGCAGTACTTC. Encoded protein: CASSLSTYEQYF.

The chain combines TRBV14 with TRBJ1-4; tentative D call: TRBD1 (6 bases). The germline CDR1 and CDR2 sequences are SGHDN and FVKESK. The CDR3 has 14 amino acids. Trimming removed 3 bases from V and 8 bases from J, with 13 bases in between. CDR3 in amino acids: CASSHTGFSEKLFF. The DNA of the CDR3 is TGTGCCAGCAGCCACACAGGGTTTAGCGAAAAACTGTTTTTT.

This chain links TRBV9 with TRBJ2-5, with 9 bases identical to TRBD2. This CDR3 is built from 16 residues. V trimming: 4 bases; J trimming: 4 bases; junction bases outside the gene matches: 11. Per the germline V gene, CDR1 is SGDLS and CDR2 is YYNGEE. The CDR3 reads CASSPRGLAGLETQYF. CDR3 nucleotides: TGTGCCAGCAGCCCCCGAGGGCTAGCGGGATTAGAGACCCAGTACTTC. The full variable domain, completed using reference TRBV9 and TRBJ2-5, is DSGVTQTPKHLITATGQRVTLRCSPRSGDLSVYWYQQSLDQGLQFLIQYYNGEERAKGNILERFSAQQFPDLHSELNLSSLELGDSALYFCASSPRGLAGLETQYFGPGTRLLVL.